Below, one TCR beta chain is given with its context. What it binds is not known. Researchers collected ten milliliters of peripheral blood from every single donor. The data derive from a study of blood T cells in healthy people across ages. Study observations and caveats: Both higher diversity and more naive CD4+ cells marked long-lived donors when set against aged donors.

The use of a sample-barcoded 5' primer and a J-beta primer mix characterized a second PCR of roughly 6 to 11 cycles. Each CDR3 protein is one row after TCRdb ran MiXCR on the 5' RACE reads. The repertoire includes 790,000 or so distinct CDR3 sequences, roughly 56% of them detected once, and roughly 25% sits in the top ten. The germline V gene encodes CDR1 LNHDA and CDR2 SQIVND (reference sequence). The V end was cut by 5 bases, the J end by 4 bases, with 17 bases between. The CDR3 is 15 amino acids. This sequence originates from a man aged 35-49 years in good health. The chain joins TRBV19 to TRBJ2-5; tentative D call: TRBD1 (6 bases). Sequencing input: blood. CDR3 bases: TGTGCCAGTAGTGTCAGGGGTGGATTCCGAGAGACCCAGTACTTC. It specifies CASSVRGGFRETQYF.